The sample holds a few counts of the clone carrying this T cell receptor (beta chain). What it binds is not known. From germline, CDR1 is MNHNY and CDR2 SVGAGI (reference sequence). Trimming pared 6 bases from V and 5 bases from J, leaving 11 bases between. CDR3 size: 13 residues. This specimen comes from a study of cytomegalovirus exposure and HLA in healthy donors. The PCR contained 60 Vbeta and 13 Jbeta primers. Authors' processing steps: In a later analysis, the count reached about 82 million unique TCR beta chains, with about 12 million shared. The repertoire was sequenced with immunoSEQ multiplex PCR; TCRdb's copy has only in-frame clones and lacks some. V, J and clone size derive from that table, while D and trimming were established from the DNA sequence. Of approximately 160,000 clones listed, about two thirds are singletons. Overall study results and limits: In a later analysis, donors in an Asian-associated ancestry cluster reportedly had fewer N-insertions in productive TCRs than the cohort mean.

The sequence was collected from a woman aged 18 to 35 in good health and CMV-seropositive. The chain links TRBV6-6 to TRBJ1-5; D gene uncertain. Sequencing was carried out using PBMCs. The CDR3 is CASRPQPDQPQHF. Here the CDR3 DNA reads TGTGCCAGCAGACCACAACCAGATCAGCCCCAGCATTTT.